The T cell receptor beta chain described here comes from a study of radiotherapy plus CTLA-4 blockade in lung cancer. Study-level information: Objective response rate was over 15%; disease control rate, about 28%.

Produced via immunoSEQ multiplex PCR; TCRdb's table is partial and in-frame only. This table holds under 70,000 clones, about 72% found once. Patients with chemo-refractory metastatic non-small-cell lung cancer received focal radiation plus CTLA-4 blockade with ipilimumab. The CDR3 sequence is 19 residues long. From germline, CDR1 is MNHEY and CDR2 SMNVEV (reference sequence). The J segment lost 3 bases and the V segment lost 5 bases, leaving 19 bases of the junction unmatched. This sequence originates from a human donor with non-small cell lung cancer who had a complete response to radiotherapy plus ipilimumab. The source was peripheral blood, collected from a patient treated with radiotherapy plus ipilimumab. The chain carries TRBV27 and TRBJ1-5; the match to TRBD1 covers 7 bases. CDR3 in amino acids: CASSPGDSGRRIANQPQHF. CDR3 nucleotides: TGTGCCAGCAGTCCAGGGGACAGCGGACGAAGGATCGCCAATCAGCCCCAGCATTTT.